This T cell receptor (beta chain) originates from a study of monozygotic twins with inflammatory bowel disease. For every sample, eight separate reactions were used to make cDNA. TCRdb re-called the 5' RACE reads, yielding one record per CDR3 amino acid sequence without DNA. The sample shows over 350,000 distinct CDR3 sequences, and 2.5% to 3% sits with its ten largest clones. The source of this sequence is a human donor with ulcerative colitis or Crohn's disease, or a healthy co-twin of an affected twin (not recorded which). The source material was blood.

The CDR3 sequence is CASRKGLAGDYTQYF. This chain joins TRBV27 and TRBJ2-3; TCRdb names TRBD2, which stays unverified in the absence of DNA. CDR1 MNHEY and CDR2 SMNVEV come from the germline V gene (reference sequence). The CDR3 covers 15 residues.